The sample holds one count of the clone carrying this TCR beta chain. The target antigen is unknown. Donors had no recently reported acute infections or vaccinations and were HIV-negative. This sample is part of a study of shared clonotypes between healthy human individuals. Whole-study findings and limits: Tissues were not sampled, only blood, and their repertoires likely differ. Clonotypes which were not shared had lower generation probabilities than clonotypes that all four donors shared.

The germline gives CDR1 KGHSH, CDR2 LQKENI. This CDR3 contains 15 residues. The J segment lost 2 bases and the V segment lost 3 bases, leaving 6 bases of the junction unmatched. Sequencing used immunoSEQ multiplex PCR; TCRdb keeps in-frame clones, though not all of them. Among roughly 1,600,000 clones listed, just under 99% were seen once. This receptor was identified in a man aged 25-45 years in good health. The sequenced sample was naive CD4+ T cells sorted from blood. Subset described: CD45RA+ positively selected. V usage is TRBV18 and J usage is TRBJ2-7, with TRBD2 matching over 8 bases. CDR3 coding DNA: TGTGCCAGCTCACCGTCCAGCGGGAGTCCCTACGAGCAGTACTTC. Amino acids: CASSPSSGSPYEQYF.